These T cell receptor beta chains were read from a single sample in a study of T cells in Graves' hyperthyroidism and ophthalmopathy. MiXCR, run by TCRdb on the multiplex PCR reads, gives a single entry per CDR3 protein. This sample carries approximately 720,000 distinct CDR3 sequences, over 15% of them seen once, and the ten largest clones take approximately 15%. The specimen sequenced was blood. The receptors derive from a woman aged 50 to 60 with Graves' hyperthyroidism that later progressed to Graves' ophthalmopathy. The CDR3 runs from the conserved cysteine through the conserved F or W. The D gene is left open where the match is weak. Size values are once, few and many counts, or a class for expanded clones, and some rows have none.

size,D,J,V,CDR3,DNA
NA,TRBD2,TRBJ2-1,TRBV20-1,CMLRWTSGGWQFF,TGCATGCTAAGGTGGACTAGCGGGGGGTGGCAGTTCTTC
NA,NA,TRBJ1-6,TRBV11-2,CASSLDSTGSPLHF,TGTGCCAGCAGCTTAGATAGCACGGGTTCACCCCTCCACTTT
NA,NA,TRBJ2-1,TRBV6-1,CASSEWDGEFNEQFF,TGTGCCAGCAGTGAATGGGACGGGGAGTTCAATGAGCAGTTCTTC
NA,NA,TRBJ1-4,TRBV7-9,CASSFVTSRAGVGFEKLFF,TGTGCCAGCAGCTTTGTCACGTCCAGGGCCGGGGTCGGGTTTGAAAAACTGTTTTTT
many,NA,TRBJ1-2,TRBV3-1,CASSRGDPGGYTF,TGTGCCAGCAGCCGCGGCGACCCGGGCGGCTACACCTTC
NA,NA,TRBJ2-3,TRBV5-1,CASSLSGRDTQYF,TGCGCCAGCAGCTTATCAGGGCGAGATACGCAGTATTTT
NA,NA,TRBJ1-5,TRBV6-2/TRBV6-3,CASRWTAYSNQPQHF,TGTGCCAGCAGATGGACAGCGTATAGCAATCAGCCCCAGCATTTT
NA,NA,TRBJ2-1,TRBV27,CASMAGYSYNEQFF,TGTGCCAGCATGGCGGGGTACTCCTACAATGAGCAGTTCTTC
many,NA,TRBJ1-3,TRBV5-1,CASSLGGGAGNTIYF,TGCGCCAGCAGCTTGGGAGGGGGTGCTGGAAACACCATATATTTT
NA,TRBD1,TRBJ1-1,TRBV2,CASSLRQGTRAFF,TGTGCCAGCAGTCTCCGACAGGGTACGAGGGCTTTCTTT
NA,NA,TRBJ2-2,TRBV30,CAWGKGLSRFF,TGTGCCTGGGGGAAGGGTCTTTCGCGGTTTTTT
many,TRBD1,TRBJ1-1,TRBV27,CASSSGGPNTEAFF,TGTGCCAGCAGTTCAGGGGGTCCGAACACTGAAGCTTTCTTT
many,TRBD1,TRBJ2-3,TRBV20-1,CSASVGTGGTDTQYF,TGCAGTGCTAGCGTCGGGACAGGAGGCACAGATACGCAGTATTTT
NA,NA,TRBJ2-2,TRBV3-1,CASSLNTGEPFF,TGTGCCAGCAGTCTAAACACCGGGGAGCCGTTTTTT
NA,NA,TRBJ1-1,TRBV19,CASSISGARNTEAFF,TGTGCCAGTAGTATTAGCGGGGCTAGGAACACTGAAGCTTTCTTT
NA,NA,TRBJ2-7,TRBV14,CASSVPGTSYEQYF,TGTGCCAGCAGCGTCCCGGGCACCAGCTACGAGCAGTACTTC
NA,TRBD1,TRBJ2-7,TRBV20-1,CSARDPDRGTYEQYF,TGCAGTGCTAGAGATCCGGACAGGGGAACATACGAGCAGTACTTC
many,NA,TRBJ1-1,TRBV3-1,CASSQDTGTEAFF,TGTGCCAGCAGCCAAGATACAGGGACTGAAGCTTTCTTT
many,TRBD1,TRBJ2-5,TRBV27,CASSHRTGYYQETQYF,TGTGCCAGCAGCCATCGGACAGGGTATTACCAAGAGACCCAGTACTTC
few,TRBD2,TRBJ2-1,TRBV3-1,CASSQDHSGGAKFF,TGTGCCAGCAGCCAAGACCATAGCGGGGGGGCTAAGTTCTTC
many,NA,TRBJ2-7,TRBV20-1,CSVTRGSWDEQYF,TGCAGTGTCACCCGGGGCTCCTGGGACGAGCAGTACTTC
few,NA,TRBJ1-4,TRBV4-1,CASSDPWGAGVEKLFF,TGCGCCAGCAGCGACCCGTGGGGGGCGGGCGTGGAAAAACTGTTTTTT
many,TRBD2,TRBJ2-1,TRBV7-8,CASRPRVTSGKFGNEQFF,TGTGCCAGCAGACCCAGGGTGACTAGCGGAAAGTTTGGGAATGAGCAGTTCTTC
NA,NA,TRBJ2-1,TRBV24-1,CATSADPYNEQFF,TGTGCCACCAGTGCAGACCCATACAATGAGCAGTTCTTC
few,NA,TRBJ1-5,TRBV5-1,CASSLEGPHQPQHF,TGCGCCAGCAGCTTGGAAGGCCCCCACCAGCCCCAGCATTTT
many,NA,TRBJ2-5,TRBV7-8,CASRLTGRQETQYF,TGTGCCAGCAGATTGACAGGGAGGCAAGAGACCCAGTACTTC
NA,NA,TRBJ2-6,TRBV10-3,CAISASGANVLTF,TGTGCCATCAGTGCTTCTGGGGCCAACGTCCTGACTTTC
few,TRBD2,TRBJ2-5,TRBV9,CASSSGTSGAGETQYF,TGTGCCAGCAGCTCGGGGACTAGCGGCGCCGGAGAGACCCAGTACTTC
few,NA,TRBJ2-5,TRBV14,CASSQEGRGSQETQYF,TGTGCCAGCAGCCAAGAAGGCAGGGGTTCCCAAGAGACCCAGTACTTC
few,NA,TRBJ1-6,TRBV27,CASTPRGRDNSPLHF,TGTGCCAGCACCCCCCGGGGGAGGGATAATTCACCCCTCCACTTT
many,NA,TRBJ2-1,TRBV7-3,CASSFERANEQFF,TGTGCCAGCAGCTTCGAGAGGGCAAATGAGCAGTTCTTC
NA,NA,TRBJ2-3,TRBV20-1,CSARRAPSDTQYF,TGCAGTGCTAGAAGAGCCCCCTCAGATACGCAGTATTTT
NA,NA,TRBJ1-5,TRBV7-9,CASSPGTFGNQPQHF,TGTGCCAGCAGCCCCGGGACTTTCGGCAATCAGCCCCAGCATTTT
few,NA,TRBJ1-5,TRBV30,CACEQGSNQPQHF,TGTGCCTGCGAACAGGGTAGCAATCAGCCCCAGCATTTT
NA,TRBD1,TRBJ1-2,TRBV7-6,CASSLRTGGRKGYTF,TGTGCCAGCAGCTTAAGGACAGGTGGTAGGAAGGGCTACACCTTC
NA,NA,TRBJ1-2,TRBV24-1,CATSDSDNYGYTF,TGTGCCACCAGTGACTCAGATAACTATGGCTACACCTTC
many,NA,TRBJ1-5,TRBV7-2,CASSQRTESNQPQHF,TGTGCCAGCAGCCAAAGGACAGAAAGCAATCAGCCCCAGCATTTT
many,TRBD1,TRBJ1-5,TRBV12-3/TRBV12-4,CASRTGGQPQHF,TGTGCCAGCAGAACAGGGGGGCAGCCCCAGCATTTT
many,NA,TRBJ1-5,TRBV20-1,CSANREDSLQPQHF,TGCAGTGCCAACAGGGAGGATAGCCTTCAGCCCCAGCATTTT
many,NA,TRBJ1-4,TRBV5-1,CASSPGGRPATNEKLFF,TGCGCCAGCAGCCCCGGGGGGCGACCCGCAACTAATGAAAAACTGTTTTTT
many,NA,TRBJ2-7,TRBV11-2,CASSFGGRAPYEQYF,TGTGCCAGCAGCTTTGGGGGGAGAGCTCCCTACGAGCAGTACTTC